The clone carrying this TCR beta chain was seen repeatedly, ten times or more. Antigen: not known. TCRdb processed the RT-PCR reads anew with MiXCR; each CDR3 protein has one entry. The sample records approximately 480,000 distinct CDR3 sequences, about a tenth being singletons. This CDR3 spans 14 amino acids. The V and J ends lost 0 bases and 9 bases respectively, with 12 bases between them. Germline values: CDR1 MNHEY, CDR2 SVGAGI. The sample originates from a study of response to subunit inactivated influenza vaccine. The study's findings and limits: The study's authors posited that every seasonal influenza vaccination enlists few new T cells.

The sequence was collected from a man aged 45-65 years who received an inactivated influenza vaccine. Sequencing used PBMCs from blood, obtained about 6 weeks after vaccination. The V and J genes are TRBV6-5 and TRBJ1-5, with D unclear. The CDR3 here is CASSYSIGSRPQHF. The CDR3 bases are TGTGCCAGCAGTTACTCGATCGGTAGTCGGCCCCAGCATTTT.